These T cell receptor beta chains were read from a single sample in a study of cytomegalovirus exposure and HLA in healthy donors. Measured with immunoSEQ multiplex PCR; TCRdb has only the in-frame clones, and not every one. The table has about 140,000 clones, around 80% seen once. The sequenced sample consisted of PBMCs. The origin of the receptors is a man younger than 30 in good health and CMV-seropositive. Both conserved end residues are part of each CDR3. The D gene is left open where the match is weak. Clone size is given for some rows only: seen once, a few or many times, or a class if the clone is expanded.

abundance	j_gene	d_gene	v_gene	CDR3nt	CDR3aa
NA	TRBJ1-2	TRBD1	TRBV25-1	TGTGCCAGCAGTGAATTCGGGGACAGGGGGCCAAGTTATGGCTACACCTTC	CASSEFGDRGPSYGYTF
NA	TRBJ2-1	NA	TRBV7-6	TGTGCCAGCAGCTCCGACGGGGGAAATGAGCAGTTCTTC	CASSSDGGNEQFF
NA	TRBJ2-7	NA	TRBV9	TGTGCCAGCAGCGAAACAGGGCGCGAGCAGTACTTC	CASSETGREQYF
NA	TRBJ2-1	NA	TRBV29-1	TGCAGCGTTGTCCCAGGGCAGGTGTCCTACAATGAGCAGTTCTTC	CSVVPGQVSYNEQFF
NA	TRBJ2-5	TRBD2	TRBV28	TGTGCCAGCTGGCTACTAGCGGGAGAACCAGGAGTTTGGGAGACCCAGTACTTC	CASWLLAGEPGVWETQYF
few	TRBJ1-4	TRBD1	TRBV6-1	TGTGCCAGCAGAGGGGGCAGGAATGAAAAACTGTTTTTT	CASRGGRNEKLFF
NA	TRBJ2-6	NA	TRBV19	TGTGCCAGTACCCAGGGGCATCTGGGAGCTGGGGCCAACGTCCTGACTTTC	CASTQGHLGAGANVLTF
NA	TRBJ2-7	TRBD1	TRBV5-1	TGCGCCAGCAGCTTGGTTTACGGACAGGGCTACGAGCAGTACTTC	CASSLVYGQGYEQYF
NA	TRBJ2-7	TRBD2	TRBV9	TGTGCCAGCAGCGTAGAGAGCGGGGCTTACGAGCAGTACTTC	CASSVESGAYEQYF
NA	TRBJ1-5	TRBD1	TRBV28	TGTGCCAGCGACCTACGACAGGGCTGGGGACAGCCCCAGCATTTT	CASDLRQGWGQPQHF
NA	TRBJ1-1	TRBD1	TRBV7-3	TGTGCCAGCAGCGAAGAGGGGACAGGGCGGGCAGGGACTTTCTTT	CASSEEGTGRAGTFF
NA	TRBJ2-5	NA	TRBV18	TGTGCCAGCTCACCACAGGGGATTGAGACCCAGTACTTC	CASSPQGIETQYF
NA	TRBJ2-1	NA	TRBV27	TGTGCCAGCAGTGCCCTATACTCCTACAATGAGCAGTTCTTC	CASSALYSYNEQFF
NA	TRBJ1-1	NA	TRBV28	TGTGCCAGCAGCCTCGTATTACTAGCCAGGTTGAACACTGAAGCTTTCTTT	CASSLVLLARLNTEAFF
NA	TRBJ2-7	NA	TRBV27	TGTGCCAGCAGTTTAGGAGACGAGCAGTACTTC	CASSLGDEQYF
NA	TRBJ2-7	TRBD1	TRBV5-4	TGTGCCAGCAGCTTGTCAGGGACAGGGATGGGGGAGCAGTACTTC	CASSLSGTGMGEQYF
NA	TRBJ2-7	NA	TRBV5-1	TGCGCCAGCAGCTTGGCAGGACAGCCTTCCTACGAGCAGTACTTC	CASSLAGQPSYEQYF
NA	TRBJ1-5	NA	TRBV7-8	TGTGCCAGCAGCTTATTCAACTTCTATAGCAATCAGCCCCAGCATTTT	CASSLFNFYSNQPQHF
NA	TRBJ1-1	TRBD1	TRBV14	TGTGCCAGCAGCCCCTATATCCGAGGGGTTTCAGGGGGCTTCAAAGCTTTCTTT	CASSPYIRGVSGGFKAFF
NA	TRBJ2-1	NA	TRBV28	TGTGCCAGCCAAACCAGCAGGTTTAATGAGCAGTTCTTC	CASQTSRFNEQFF
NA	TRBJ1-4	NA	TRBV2	TGTGCCAGCAGGACAGGAGCCTCTAATGAAAAACTGTTTTTT	CASRTGASNEKLFF
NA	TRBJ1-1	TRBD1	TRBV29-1	TGCAGCGCTGACAGGGGGAACACTGAAGCTTTCTTT	CSADRGNTEAFF
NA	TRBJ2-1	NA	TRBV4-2	TGTGCCAGCAGCCTCAGCGGTGAGCAGTTCTTC	CASSLSGEQFF
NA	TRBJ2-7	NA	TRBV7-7	TGTGCTAGCAGCCGAGACAGAAAATACGAGCAGTACTTC	CASSRDRKYEQYF
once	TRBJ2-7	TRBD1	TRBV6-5	TGTGCCAGCAGTCCGGACAGGGGACGATACGAGCAGTACTTC	CASSPDRGRYEQYF
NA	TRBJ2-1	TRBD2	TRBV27	TGTGCCAGCAGTAAACTAGCGGGTAGCAATGAGCAGTTCTTC	CASSKLAGSNEQFF
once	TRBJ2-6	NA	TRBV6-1	TGTGCCAGCAGTGAACATGGGGCCAACGTCCTGACTTTC	CASSEHGANVLTF